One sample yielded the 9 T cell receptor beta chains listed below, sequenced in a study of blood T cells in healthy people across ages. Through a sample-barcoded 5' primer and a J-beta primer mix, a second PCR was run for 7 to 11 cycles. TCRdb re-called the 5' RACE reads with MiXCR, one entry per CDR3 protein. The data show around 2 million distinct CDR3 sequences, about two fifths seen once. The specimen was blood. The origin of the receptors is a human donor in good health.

The CDR3: CSAKGLTWYNEQFF. DNA for the CDR3: TGCAGTGCTAAAGGACTCACCTGGTACAATGAGCAGTTCTTC. V gene TRBV20-1 combines with J gene TRBJ2-1, with D possibly TRBD2 on 5 matching bases. The CDR3 contains 14 residues. The V gene lost 4 bases and the J gene lost 4 bases, with 14 bases spanning the gap. Germline CDR1 reads DFQATT; CDR2 reads SNEGSKA (reference sequence).

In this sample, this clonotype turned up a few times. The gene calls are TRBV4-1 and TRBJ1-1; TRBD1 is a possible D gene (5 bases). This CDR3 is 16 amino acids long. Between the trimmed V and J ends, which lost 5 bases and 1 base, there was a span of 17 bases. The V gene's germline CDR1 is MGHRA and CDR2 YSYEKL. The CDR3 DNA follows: TGCGCCAGCAGCTACAACACGGGACGGACGAACACTGAAGCTTTCTTT. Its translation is CASSYNTGRTNTEAFF.

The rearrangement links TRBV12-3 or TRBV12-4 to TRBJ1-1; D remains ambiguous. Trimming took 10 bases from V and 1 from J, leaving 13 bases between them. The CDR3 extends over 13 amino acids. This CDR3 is CANDRWRNTEAFF. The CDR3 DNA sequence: TGTGCCAACGATAGATGGCGGAACACTGAAGCTTTCTTT.

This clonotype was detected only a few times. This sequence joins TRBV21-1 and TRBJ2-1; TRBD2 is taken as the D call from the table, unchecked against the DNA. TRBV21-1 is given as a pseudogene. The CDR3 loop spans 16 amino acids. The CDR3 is CASSSRLAETYNEQFF. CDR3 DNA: TGTGCCAGCAGCTCCCGACTAGCGGAGACCTACAATGAGCAGTTCTTC.

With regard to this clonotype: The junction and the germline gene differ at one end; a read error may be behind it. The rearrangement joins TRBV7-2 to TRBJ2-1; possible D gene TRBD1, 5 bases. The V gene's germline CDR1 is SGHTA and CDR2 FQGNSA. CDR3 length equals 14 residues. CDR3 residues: CVSSLAGNYNEQFF. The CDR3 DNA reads TGTGTCAGCAGCTTAGCAGGGAACTACAATGAGCAGTTCTTC.

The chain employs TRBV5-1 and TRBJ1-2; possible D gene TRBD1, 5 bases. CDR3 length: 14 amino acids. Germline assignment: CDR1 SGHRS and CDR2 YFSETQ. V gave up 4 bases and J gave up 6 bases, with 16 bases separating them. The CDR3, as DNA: TGCGCCAGCAGCCGCGGGACCTCGAGAGATGGCTACACCTTC. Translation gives CASSRGTSRDGYTF. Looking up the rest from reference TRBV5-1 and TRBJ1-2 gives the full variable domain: KAGVTQTPRYLIKTRGQQVTLSCSPISGHRSVSWYQQTPGQGLQFLFEYFSETQRNKGNFPGRFSGRQFSNSRSEMNVSTLELGDSALYLCASSRGTSRDGYTFGSGTRLTVV.

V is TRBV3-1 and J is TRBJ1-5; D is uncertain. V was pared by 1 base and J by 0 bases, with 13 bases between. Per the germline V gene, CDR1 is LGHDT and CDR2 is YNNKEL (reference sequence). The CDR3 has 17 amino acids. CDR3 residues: CASSQGILAGSNQPQHF. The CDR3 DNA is TGTGCCAGCAGCCAAGGGATCCTCGCGGGTAGCAATCAGCCCCAGCATTTT.

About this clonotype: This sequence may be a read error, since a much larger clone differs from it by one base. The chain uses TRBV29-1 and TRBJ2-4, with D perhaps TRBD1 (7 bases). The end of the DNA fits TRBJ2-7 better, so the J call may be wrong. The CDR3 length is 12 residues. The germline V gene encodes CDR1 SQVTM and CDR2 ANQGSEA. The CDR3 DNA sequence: TGCAGCGGCGGGACAGAACGGTACGAGCAGTACTTC. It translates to CSGGTERYEQYF.

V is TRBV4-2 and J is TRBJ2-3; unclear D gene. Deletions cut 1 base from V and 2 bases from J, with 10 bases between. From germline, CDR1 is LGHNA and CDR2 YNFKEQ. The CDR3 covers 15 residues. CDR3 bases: TGTGCCAGCAGCCAAGGGACCCCGAACACAGATACGCAGTATTTT. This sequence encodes CASSQGTPNTDTQYF.